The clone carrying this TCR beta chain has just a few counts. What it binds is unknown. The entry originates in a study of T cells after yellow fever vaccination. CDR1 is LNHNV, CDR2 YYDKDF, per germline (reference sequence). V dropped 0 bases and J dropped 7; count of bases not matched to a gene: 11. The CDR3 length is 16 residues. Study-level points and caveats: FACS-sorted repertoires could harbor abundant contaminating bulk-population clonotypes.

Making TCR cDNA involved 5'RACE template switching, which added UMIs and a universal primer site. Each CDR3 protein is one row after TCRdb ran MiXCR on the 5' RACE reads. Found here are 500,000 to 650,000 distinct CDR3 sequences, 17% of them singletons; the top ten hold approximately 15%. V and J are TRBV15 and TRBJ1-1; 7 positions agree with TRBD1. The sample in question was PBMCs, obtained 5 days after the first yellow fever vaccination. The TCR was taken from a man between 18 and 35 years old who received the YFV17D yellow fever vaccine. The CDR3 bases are TGTGCCACCAGCAGAGATCGGGACAGCTTTTACCTTGAAGCTTTCTTT. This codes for CATSRDRDSFYLEAFF.